Sequencing of this T cell receptor (beta chain) was carried out in a study of T cells in Graves' hyperthyroidism and ophthalmopathy. General observations from the study: Stable hyperthyroidism was told apart from ophthalmopathy by a model built on 13 V-J features.

The germline V gene encodes CDR1 MNHNS and CDR2 SASEGT. V lost 4 bases, J lost 4 bases, and 10 bases stayed unmatched. The CDR3 is 16 residues long. This clonotype was seen only a few times. Its matching antigen is unknown. The source material, RNA transcripts, was used to amplify TCR beta CDR3 regions. Researchers ran a first-round RT-PCR on the TCR CDR3 using the HTBI primer set. TCRdb passed the multiplex PCR reads through MiXCR, listing each CDR3 protein once. The sample consists of 500,000 or so distinct CDR3 sequences, roughly 18% of them appearing once. The receptor was derived from a woman aged 18-29 years with Graves' ophthalmopathy. Material for sequencing was blood. The gene calls are TRBV6-1 and TRBJ1-1, with 9 bases identical to TRBD1. The CDR3, as DNA: TGTGCCAGCAGTGGAGGTTTTTCGACAGGGGGCACTGAAGCTTTCTTT. This codes for CASSGGFSTGGTEAFF.